These 15 T cell receptor beta chains were sequenced from one sample in a study of cytomegalovirus exposure and HLA in healthy donors. PCR used 60 Vbeta primers and 13 Jbeta primers. Clones were sequenced by immunoSEQ multiplex PCR, and TCRdb holds only the in-frame ones, with some missing. The sample shows about 200,000 clones, over 65% of them seen only once. The sample comprised PBMCs. The receptors were gathered from a woman in her twenties or thirties in good health and CMV-seronegative.

The chain carries TRBV18 and TRBJ2-2; D not certain. Per the germline V gene, CDR1 is KGHSH and CDR2 is LQKENI. The V end was cut by 1 base, the J end by 1 base, with 10 bases between. This CDR3 has 16 residues. This CDR3 reads CASSPLADKNTGELFF. CDR3 nucleotides: TGTGCCAGCTCACCACTGGCCGACAAGAACACCGGGGAGCTGTTTTTT.

Notes on this clone: A read error may produce the germline difference seen at one junction end. V and J are TRBV7-9 and TRBJ1-2, with D uncertain. This CDR3 has 12 residues. CDR1 is SEHNR and CDR2 is FQNEAQ in the germline V gene (reference sequence). CDR3 protein: CSSSFHSYGYTF. Here the CDR3 DNA reads TGTTCCAGCAGCTTCCACAGCTATGGCTACACCTTC.

V and J are TRBV5-3 and TRBJ1-2, with a tentative D call TRBD1 (5 bases). TRBV5-3 is placed among ORFs of uncertain function. This CDR3 is 17 amino acids long. Trimming removed 4 bases at V and 0 bases at J, with 19 bases between. This CDR3 is CARSPWAGNFPNYGYTF. CDR3 in DNA: TGTGCCAGAAGCCCCTGGGCAGGGAATTTTCCTAACTATGGCTACACCTTC.

This clone has more than one count but fewer than ten. The V and J genes are TRBV29-1 and TRBJ1-5; D is unresolved. V was clipped by 4 bases and J by 3 bases, with 7 bases between them. Germline lookup yields CDR1 SQVTM and CDR2 ANQGSEA. The CDR3 runs 12 residues. This CDR3 reads CSVGTVNQPQHF. CDR3 DNA sequence: TGCAGCGTTGGAACAGTCAATCAGCCCCAGCATTTT.

The chain employs TRBV2 and TRBJ2-7; perhaps TRBD1 as D (6 bases). Looked up from germline, CDR1 is SNHLY and CDR2 is FYNNEI. The V end was cut by 5 bases, the J end by 7 bases, with 21 bases between. The CDR3 sequence is 15 residues long. The CDR3 is CASSLPGHISTEQYF. DNA of the CDR3: TGTGCCAGCAGTCTACCGGGACATATATCTACGGAGCAGTACTTC.

This clone was picked up a small number of times. The chain joins TRBV2 to TRBJ2-5; 7 positions agree with TRBD1. The last part of the DNA fits TRBJ2-7 better; the J call may be wrong. The CDR3 runs 11 residues. Germline V gene lookup returns CDR1 SNHLY and CDR2 FYNNEI. The chain's CDR3 is CASTGGYEQYF. In DNA, the CDR3 is TGTGCCAGCACAGGGGGTTACGAGCAGTACTTC.

The chain recombines TRBV28 with TRBJ1-5, with 8 bases that match TRBD1. Per the germline V gene, CDR1 is MDHEN and CDR2 is SYDVKM. J was trimmed by 4 bases and V by 2 bases; bases with no gene match: 7. CDR3 length: 16 residues. CDR3 sequence (DNA): TGTGCCAGCAGTTTAAGGAGGAACAGGGGGAATCAGCCCCAGCATTTT. Translated, it gives CASSLRRNRGNQPQHF.

V is TRBV27 and J is TRBJ2-1, with TRBD1 as a possible D gene (6 bases). This CDR3 spans 14 amino acids. V was clipped by 8 bases and J by 2 bases, with 13 bases between them. Germline loops: CDR1 MNHEY, CDR2 SMNVEV (reference sequence). The CDR3 DNA sequence: TGTGCCAGCGGGCGGACAGACACCTACAATGAGCAGTTCTTC. It encodes CASGRTDTYNEQFF.

This chain connects TRBV28 to TRBJ2-3; 9 nucleotides match TRBD2. This CDR3 has 14 amino acids. CDR1 and CDR2 (germline): MDHEN, SYDVKM. Germline trimming cut 6 bases from V and 6 bases from J; bases unmatched to any gene: 7. CDR3 protein: CASRTGTSKDTQYF. Here the CDR3 DNA reads TGTGCCAGCAGAACCGGGACTAGCAAGGATACGCAGTATTTT.

This sequence joins TRBV5-1 and TRBJ2-5, with D possibly matching TRBD2 (5 bases). The germline V and J ends were trimmed by 4 bases and 11 bases, with 18 bases remaining between them. In germline, CDR1 is SGHRS, CDR2 YFSETQ. The length of the CDR3 is 13 residues. The CDR3 DNA is TGCGCCAGCAGCCCTGGAGCACCCGGCGGGCAGTACTTC. Amino acids: CASSPGAPGGQYF.

V and J are TRBV19 and TRBJ2-5; TRBD1 might be the D (5 bases). The J call may be wrong; the DNA end is better matched by TRBJ2-7. The CDR3 covers 12 residues. Germline loops: CDR1 LNHDA, CDR2 SQIVND (reference sequence). As DNA, the CDR3 is TGTGCCAGTAGTCCCGGACACTACGAGCAGTACTTC. Translated, it gives CASSPGHYEQYF.

The chain combines TRBV6-5 with TRBJ2-3, with D perhaps matching TRBD2 (6 bases). This CDR3 has 14 amino acids. From germline, CDR1 is MNHEY and CDR2 SVGAGI. The V end lost 2 bases, the J end lost 1 base, and 7 bases lay between the germline ends. CDR3 amino acids: CASSYQRGTDTQYF. Here the CDR3 DNA reads TGTGCCAGCAGTTACCAGCGGGGCACAGATACGCAGTATTTT.

V is TRBV11-2 and J is TRBJ2-6, with 7 bases matching TRBD1. This CDR3 is built from 15 residues. Germline CDR1 and CDR2: SGHAT and FQNNGV. V shed 4 bases, J shed 6 bases, and the junction held 6 bases outside the gene matches. Here the CDR3 reads CASSSTGVSANVLTF. CDR3 in DNA: TGTGCCAGCAGCTCAACAGGGGTCTCGGCCAACGTCCTGACTTTC. Full variable domain (missing parts from reference TRBV11-2 and TRBJ2-6): EAGVAQSPRYKIIEKRQSVAFWCNPISGHATLYWYQQILGQGPKLLIQFQNNGVVDDSQLPKDRFSAERLKGVDSTLKIQPAKLEDSAVYLCASSSTGVSANVLTFGAGSRLTVL.

The J gene is TRBJ2-7, the V gene TRBV6-5; the match to TRBD2 covers 9 bases. CDR3 length: 15 amino acids. Germline assignment: CDR1 MNHEY and CDR2 SVGAGI. With V trimmed by 6 bases and J by 6 bases, 12 bases remained unmatched. The DNA of the CDR3 is TGTGCCAGCAGCCCTCCCGGCGGGGGGGCTGGCGAGCAGTACTTC. Its translation is CASSPPGGGAGEQYF.

This chain connects TRBV6-1 to TRBJ2-3; tentatively, D is TRBD2 (6 bases). Germline V lookup: CDR1 MNHNS, CDR2 SASEGT. The V end was cut by 2 bases, the J end by 5 bases, with 8 bases between. The CDR3 loop spans 13 amino acids. DNA for the CDR3: TGTGCCAGCAGTGAAAGCGGGTTAGATACGCAGTATTTT. It encodes CASSESGLDTQYF.